This T cell receptor beta chain was sequenced for a study of blood T cells in healthy people across ages. Overall study context: Using template switching, researchers captured about one barcoded beta molecule for each two T cells.

Sample-barcoded 5' priming and a J-beta primer mix drove a second PCR of roughly 7 to 11 cycles. Using its own MiXCR run on the 5' RACE reads, TCRdb lists one record per CDR3 protein. Of about 1.4 million distinct CDR3 sequences detected, approximately 63% appear once; the ten largest clones hold approximately 7%. Worth noting for this clonotype: No antigen is known for it.

Study-level findings and limits: Older age coincided with a roughly linear decline in TCR beta diversity per million T cells.

Source material: blood. This TCR was recovered from a man in his late teens or twenties in good health.

As DNA, the CDR3 is TGCAGCGTTGAAGTAGGGGGGGAGATCCCCTATGGCTACACCTTC. It yields the protein CSVEVGGEIPYGYTF. This chain uses TRBV29-1 with TRBJ1-2; tentative D call: TRBD1 (6 bases). Germline V gene lookup returns CDR1 SQVTM and CDR2 ANQGSEA. The CDR3 has 15 residues. Trimming left V 1 base short and J 4 bases short, with 16 bases between.